Listed below are T cell receptor beta chains from one sample, sequenced in a study of OX40 agonist ivuxolimab in advanced cancers. Produced via immunoSEQ multiplex PCR; TCRdb's table is partial and in-frame only. This sample has approximately 60,000 clones, with 81% found just once. Sequenced here: CD4+ or CD8+ T cells sorted from blood, sampled in a trial of the OX40 agonist ivuxolimab. These receptor sequences come from an adult with an advanced solid tumor such as melanoma, head and neck, liver or kidney cancer. The CDR3 runs from the conserved cysteine through the conserved F or W. D genes are given only for firm matches.

v_call,d_call,cdr3_aa
TRBV6-5,.,CASRWTRGETQYF
TRBV6-6,.,CASSYGGALNTEAFF
TRBV11-1,.,CASSSNRVGGETQYF
TRBV5-1,TRBD1,CASSLSGQGISGELFF
TRBV20-1,.,CSANFYDTQYF
TRBV6-5,.,CASSGATEVRF
TRBV2,TRBD1,CASSPRTGNSYEQYF
TRBV10-3,TRBD1,CAIRWDSRAHEQYF
TRBV29-1,TRBD1,CSVRQGPYEQYF
TRBV7-9,.,CASSLGGRSDGYTF
TRBV5-6,TRBD2,CASSLRGVYNEQFF
TRBV6-6,.,CASTRGELNSPLHF
TRBV11-2,.,CASSNRGGYTF
TRBV7-6,.,CASSLGSVSYGYTF
TRBV20-1,.,CSQGSGETQYF
TRBV7-8,TRBD1,CASSFSGGNPEAFF
TRBV27,.,CASSLGPAVNTEAFF
TRBV19,TRBD1,CASRGTANNEQFF